This T cell receptor beta chain was sequenced for a study of PD-1 blockade in mismatch repair-deficient tumors. Study-level results: After pembrolizumab, tumor-resident clones rose rapidly, then generally contracted before radiologic responses.

Turning to this clone: Antigen specificity is unknown.

Trimming removed 5 bases from V and 5 bases from J; junction bases left unmatched: 6. In germline, CDR1 is LGHNA, CDR2 YNFKEQ. The CDR3 has 14 residues. Sequencing was performed with immunoSEQ multiplex PCR; in TCRdb, only in-frame clones are kept and a portion is missing. The table shows some 100,000 clones, with approximately 80% occurring only once. This material consisted of peripheral blood, taken approximately 36 weeks after starting pembrolizumab. The sequence was obtained from an adult with mismatch repair-deficient cancer. The chain employs TRBV4-2 and TRBJ2-1; 7 positions match TRBD1. The DNA of the CDR3 is TGTGCCAGCAGCTCGGACAGGATAAACAATGAGCAGTTCTTC. Protein: CASSSDRINNEQFF.